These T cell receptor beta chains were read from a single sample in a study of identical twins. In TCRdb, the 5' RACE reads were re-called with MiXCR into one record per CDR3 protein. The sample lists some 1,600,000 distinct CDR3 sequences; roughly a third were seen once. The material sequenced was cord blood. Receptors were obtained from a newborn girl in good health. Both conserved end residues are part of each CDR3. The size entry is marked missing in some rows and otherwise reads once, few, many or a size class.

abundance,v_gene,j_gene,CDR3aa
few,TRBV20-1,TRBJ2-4,CSAPGLAGGRAKNIQYF
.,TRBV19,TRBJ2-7,CASSLPRERPIYEQYF
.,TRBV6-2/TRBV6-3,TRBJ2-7,CASSYPRTSGTYEQYF
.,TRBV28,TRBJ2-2,CASSSPGRTNTGELFF
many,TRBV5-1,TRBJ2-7,CASSLGLAGALLSEQYF
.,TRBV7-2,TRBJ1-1,CASSLVEGAVNTEAFF
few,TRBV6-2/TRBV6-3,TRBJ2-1,CASAQLLADPHNEQFF
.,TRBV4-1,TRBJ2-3,CASSQPTSGASTDTQCF
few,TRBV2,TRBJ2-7,CASSDGFFYEQYF
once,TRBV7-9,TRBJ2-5,CASSRGDGTLQETQYF
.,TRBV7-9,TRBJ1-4,CASSLERGTGGFGEKLFF
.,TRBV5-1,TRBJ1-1,CASSLITGFTEAFF
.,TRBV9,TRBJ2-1,CASSVGSARTSANNEQFF
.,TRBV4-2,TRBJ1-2,CASSRERQGRGYTF
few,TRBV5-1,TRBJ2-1,CASSFGASGSNEQFF
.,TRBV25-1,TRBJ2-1,CASSERPSGSDEQFF
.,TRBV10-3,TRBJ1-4,CAISETLRAGATNEKLFF
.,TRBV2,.,CAGGRSSYNEQYF
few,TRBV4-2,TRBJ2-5,CASSQPGLAVKTQYF
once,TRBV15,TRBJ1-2,CATALGEDSYGYTF
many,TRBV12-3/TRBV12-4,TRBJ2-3,CASSLPLAGGFYTQYF
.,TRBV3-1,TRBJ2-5,CASSISGTHNEQYF
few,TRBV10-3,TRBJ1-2,CAISPRQGHYGYTF
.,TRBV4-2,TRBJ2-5,CASSQGGSQETRYF
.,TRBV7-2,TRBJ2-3,CASSLTISGRARRGTDTQYF
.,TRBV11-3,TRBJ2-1,CASSLDRQDNEQFF
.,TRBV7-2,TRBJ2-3,CASGLGTVTDTQYF
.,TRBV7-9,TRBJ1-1,CASSLSNSNTEAFF
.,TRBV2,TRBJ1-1,CASNPVGRAMGMNTEAFF
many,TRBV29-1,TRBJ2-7,CSARTGGISYEQYF
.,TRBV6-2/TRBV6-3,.,CASSSRTSGMKTQYF
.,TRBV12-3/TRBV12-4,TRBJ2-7,CASRQTGYGQKSYEQYF
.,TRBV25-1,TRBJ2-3,CASSESGGGTQYF
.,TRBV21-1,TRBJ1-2,CASKRGDRGTTSYGYTF
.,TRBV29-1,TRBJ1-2,CSVEGDNHGYTF
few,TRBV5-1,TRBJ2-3,CASSLVASHADTQYF
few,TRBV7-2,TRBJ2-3,CASSLVGTSGATDTQYF
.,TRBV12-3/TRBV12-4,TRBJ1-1,CASSLMGNTGAFF
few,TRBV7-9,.,CASSLAGGLGSSYNEQYF
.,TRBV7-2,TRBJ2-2,CASSTRDRNTGELFF
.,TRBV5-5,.,CASRGGTYASYNEQYF
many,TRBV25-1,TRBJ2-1,CASSEYVQFF
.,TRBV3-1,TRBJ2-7,CASSQGSRYYSYEQYF
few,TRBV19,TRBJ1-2,CASSIGQRYGYTF
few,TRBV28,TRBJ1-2,CASTPDRETNYGYTF
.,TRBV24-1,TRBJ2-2,CATSDHLPGQNTGELFF
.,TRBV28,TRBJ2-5,CAGSLLAGHVGQETQYF
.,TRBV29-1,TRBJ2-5,CSVSRTVGRQETQYF
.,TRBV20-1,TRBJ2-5,CSARDFHTPQETQYF
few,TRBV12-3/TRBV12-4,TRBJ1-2,CASSLSGQTLWSYTF
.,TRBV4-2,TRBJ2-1,CASSHSLAGDSYNEQFF
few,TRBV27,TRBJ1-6,CASSPADTTGNSPLHF
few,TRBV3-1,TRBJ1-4,CASSHRTGTGDEKLFF